This T cell receptor (beta chain) was captured in a study of cytomegalovirus exposure and HLA in healthy donors (dated by TCRdb to 2015 to 2018). Study-wide context: In an earlier analysis of some 610 of the donors, 276 Gb of sequence data and just under 120 million unique TCR beta sequences from about 180 million T cells were reported. HLA typing included class I and class II loci at four-digit resolution. The study used immunosequencing to profile the T cell repertoires of about 670 subjects and linked those repertoires to cytomegalovirus serostatus. Typing coverage differed by locus: A, B, C, DRB1 and DQB1 were typed in about 629-630 donors, DQA1 in roughly 500, DPA1 in around 600, and DPB1 in 400 to 490. Donor age, sex, ethnicity and CMV serostatus were compiled together with the repertoire data. The study was designed to test whether signatures of past pathogen exposure could be identified by cataloging public T cell receptors. The later analysis used no new phenotypic data to find candidate immune exposures, relying instead on TCR beta sequences and their occurrence across donors. Because of strong linkage in the cohort, 4 to 6 DR-DQ haplotypes were treated as single units for association and clustering. To predict cytomegalovirus infection status, the study brought together high-throughput TCR immunosequencing, statistical association of individual TCRs with disease status, and machine learning. A later analysis re-analyzed previously published TCR beta repertoires from about 730 donors and added high-resolution HLA genotyping to study TCR occurrence patterns. Among several hundred genotyped donors of the cohort, an average of around 250,000 unique TCR beta nucleotide sequences was sequenced per donor, of which about 19% were non-productive. An earlier analysis of 587 of the donors used high-throughput TCR beta sequencing to judge whether each TCR beta V gene segment behaved as functional or pseudogenic. An early release that covered about 600 HLA-typed donors contained around 300 gigabases of sequencing data and around 80 million unique TCR sequences. Besides the first cohort of hundreds of subjects, a separate validation cohort made up of some 110 different subjects was used. All discovery cohort repertoires had been generated on a single sequencing platform. A later genetic analysis took genome-wide SNP genotypes for about 55% of the 666 donors and used that subset as a discovery cohort. The genetic ancestry cluster associated with self-reported Caucasian donors included 81% of the approximately 400 genotyped donors.

Trimming takes 5 bases from V and 5 bases from J, and the germline ends sit 15 bases apart. The CDR3 runs 15 amino acids, cysteine and phenylalanine included. Kept here is only the CDR3 DNA, which spans 45 bases and is read in frame from base 1. Per the germline V gene, MDHEN is the CDR1 and SYDVKM is the CDR2. The cohort consisted of fewer than 700 healthy bone marrow donors. At the time of sampling, every cohort member was nominally healthy, though immune exposures that went unrecorded were likely present. The donor was CMV seronegative and belonged to the group of 352 seronegative cohort members. Each donor provided a peripheral blood sample, and peripheral blood mononuclear cells were used for TCR beta sequencing. The Qiagen DNeasy Blood Extraction Kit was used to extract genomic DNA from the blood cell samples. The study at large found these results: Three of the identified cytomegalovirus-associated TCR beta chains were confirmed in vitro to be specific for cytomegalovirus antigens. According to a later genetic analysis, donors in an Asian-associated ancestry cluster had fewer N-insertions in productive TCRs than the roughly 660-donor mean. In both the original and validation cohorts, the classifier was reported to diagnose cytomegalovirus status with high specificity and sensitivity. A further reported finding was that TCR beta sequences accurately predicted the HLA-A and HLA-B alleles for most subjects in the first cohort. In this cohort, only TCR beta chains were sequenced, and detectable features were limited by the absence of alpha or paired-chain data. According to a later analysis, most CMV-associated TCR beta chains appeared to be HLA-restricted, and the HLA associations seemed to be driven largely by CMV exposure. The 87-base-pair reads could not distinguish some IMGT-functional V segments, including TRBV6-2 and TRBV6-3, so those segments were excluded. Strong co-occurrence of HLA alleles, especially DR and DQ, made assigning TCR associations to individual alleles difficult. The only immune exposure information available for the cohort was CMV serostatus. An earlier analysis of around 500 of the donors showed that most TCR beta V segments appeared in productive rearrangements either about 87% or about 30% of the time, which broadly matched IMGT annotations. The study gave a list of 150 to 200 TCR beta chains associated with cytomegalovirus. V-gene and J-gene trimming of TCR beta chains was associated with a missense DCLRE1C variant in a later genetic analysis, and the association was replicated in an independent cohort. A later analysis found that HLA-associated TCR beta chains were more clonally expanded and had lower generation probabilities than equally common non-associated chains. Linkage disequilibrium might explain the correlated functional status among segregating V segments, but an unknown experimental factor could not be ruled out. In a later analysis, several top co-occurrence clusters were reported to appear linked to parvovirus B19, influenza, CMV and Epstein-Barr virus. Roughly uniform sequencing depth across donors was assumed in presence/absence analyses, although this assumption may not hold. The authors suggested that the approach could potentially be generalized to other disease states and immunological phenotypes. Most TCR sequences were seen in very few donors, while some public TCRs were found in many individuals. A cluster of highly shared sequence variants was judged likely to be a technical artifact of the sequencing pipeline. In a later analysis, the rate of TCR association differed among HLA loci, with DRB1 alleles having the most associated TCRs and HLA-C alleles having the fewest. At a false discovery rate of 0.05, a later analysis linked approximately 18,000 TCR beta sequences to specific HLA alleles. Because some donors lacked HLA typing at each locus, the association tests relied only on the typed subset. Approximately 18 rarely observed V segments, including chromosome 9 orphons, were excluded from the earlier analysis of 550 to 700 of the donors because counts were too low.

Library method: the immunoSEQ multiplex PCR assay. A mixture of 60 forward primers for TCR Vbeta segments and 13 reverse primers for TCR Jbeta segments was used in the multiplex PCR. Amplification of the CDR3 region of rearranged TCR beta genes was performed with a multiplex PCR assay on genomic DNA. Amplified TCR beta libraries were sequenced as 87-base-pair reads on the Illumina HiSeq System. The paper's processing steps were these. Across the 700 or so repertoires, a later analysis counted approximately 75 million unique TCR beta chains, roughly 11 million of which were shared by at least two donors. A nearest-neighbor algorithm error-corrected the raw reads and collapsed the reads into unique sequences, merging closely related sequences to remove PCR and sequencing errors. To assign V, D and J gene segments, CDR3 sequences were aligned to IMGT reference sequences. For a sequence to be retained, a match of at least six nucleotides was required to both a V gene segment and a J gene segment. A rearrangement was called productive if the CDR3 had no stop codons and remained in frame with V and J, and every other rearrangement was called non-productive. Following IMGT convention, CDR3 was defined as the stretch from the second conserved V-encoded cysteine to the conserved J-encoded phenylalanine. The earlier analysis of 587 of the donors excluded sequences that lacked an unambiguous match to a single V gene segment. An earlier analysis of a few hundred of the donors classified V segments as functional when productive rearrangements were above 56.7% and as segregating when the standard deviation between donors was above 5%. A statistical classification framework was built to diagnose cytomegalovirus status from the catalog of TCR beta chain sequences. In a later analysis, V and J genes were assigned by comparing TCR nucleotide sequences against IMGT/GENE-DB human TR gene sequences. Using the TCRdist pipeline, a later analysis assigned CDR3 sequences along with most-parsimonious VDJ recombination scenarios. In a later analysis, each TCR beta chain was defined by its CDR3 amino acid sequence together with its V-gene family, and reads without a unique V-gene family were excluded. To address suspected cross-contamination and a sequencing artifact, a later analysis removed roughly 640 highly shared, low-generation-probability nucleotide sequences. In a later analysis, a clonal expansion index for each public chain was calculated from normalized within-repertoire ranks of inferred template counts. A later analysis computed generation probabilities with a VDJ recombination model fitted to out-of-frame rearrangements, and checked the results against IGoR. A later analysis scored TCR-TCR, TCR-HLA and TCR-CMV co-occurrence with hypergeometric tests, applying a repertoire-size bias correction to TCR pairs. False discovery rates were estimated in a later analysis by permuting HLA or CMV assignments 20 times. A later analysis grouped co-occurring TCRs with DBSCAN, adding TCRdist sequence similarity when clustering within HLA-allele-positive subsets. For co-occurrence clustering, repertoires with fewer than 30,000 or more than 120,000 public chains were excluded, along with roughly 5 repertoires with anomalous nucleotide sharing. Entries here come from immuneACCESS through TCRdb and include only in-frame sequences with V and J called. Some clones fail to appear in such tables; in the studies checked, an unresolved V gene covers under half of the shortfall, and the cause of the remainder is unknown. That table supplies the V and J calls and clone size; D and trimming were determined from the DNA. In this sample the table shows 100,000 or so clones, approximately 81% of which occur a single time. The top ten clonotypes cover 1% to 1.5% of the sample.

Turning to this clone: What antigen it recognizes has not been identified. No quality values exist for individual bases; no much larger clone is one base distant.

The rearranged segments are TRBV28 and TRBJ1-4, and TRBD1 may be the D gene, going by 5 matching bases. Sequencing used PBMCs. The clonotype comes from a man between 25 and 39 years old in good health and CMV-seronegative. Read as DNA, the sequence is TGTGCCAGCAGTCCGGGCGGGACGGGGAATGAAAAACTGTTTTTT. This encodes CASSPGGTGNEKLFF. The entire variable domain, with the stretches around the CDR3 drawn from the reference TRBV28 and TRBJ1-4 proteins, is DVKVTQSSRYLVKRTGEKVFLECVQDMDHENMFWYRQDPGLGLRLIYFSYDVKMKEKGDIPEGYSVSREKKERFSLILESASTNQTSMYLCASSPGGTGNEKLFFGSGTQLSVL.